This is a list of T cell receptor beta chains from one sample in a study of blood T cell dynamics during melanoma immunotherapy. The data were produced by immunoSEQ multiplex PCR, yet TCRdb's version contains in-frame clones alone and is incomplete. The data show 7,500 to 9,000 clones, more than 80% seen once. The sample was blood, taken from a patient treated with checkpoint blockade. All receptors come from a human donor with melanoma. The CDR3 runs from the conserved cysteine through the conserved F or W.

j_gene	v_gene	CDR3aa
TRBJ2-7	TRBV5-5	CASSLAGTGGYEQYF
TRBJ2-7	TRBV18	CASSRSQPTYEQYF
TRBJ2-7	TRBV6-1	CASNTLGVSYEQYF
TRBJ1-1	TRBV6-5	CASSSGSLEAFF
TRBJ2-7	TRBV2	CASGTSGSEQYF
.	TRBV5-1	CASSLLREYSEQYF
TRBJ2-2	TRBV11-3	CASRWTGDSGELFF
TRBJ2-5	TRBV11-1	CASSPGTGGEQYF
.	TRBV27	CATSTSFHSYEQYF
TRBJ2-5	TRBV7-3	CASSFSGQETQYF
TRBJ2-7	TRBV4-2	CASSQGLAGSLEQYF
TRBJ2-7	TRBV2	CASRATGGNREQYF
TRBJ1-1	TRBV10-3	CAISVPGGEAFF